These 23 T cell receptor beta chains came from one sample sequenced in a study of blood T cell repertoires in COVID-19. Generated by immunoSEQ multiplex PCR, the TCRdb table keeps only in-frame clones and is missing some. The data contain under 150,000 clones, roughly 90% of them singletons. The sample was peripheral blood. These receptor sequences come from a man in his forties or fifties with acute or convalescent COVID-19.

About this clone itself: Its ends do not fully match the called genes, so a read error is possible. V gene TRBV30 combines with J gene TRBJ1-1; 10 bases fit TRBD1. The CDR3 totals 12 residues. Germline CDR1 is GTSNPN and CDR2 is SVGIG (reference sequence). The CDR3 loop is CAWSWWGTGETF. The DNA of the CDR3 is TGTGCCTGGAGTTGGTGGGGGACAGGGGAAACTTTT.

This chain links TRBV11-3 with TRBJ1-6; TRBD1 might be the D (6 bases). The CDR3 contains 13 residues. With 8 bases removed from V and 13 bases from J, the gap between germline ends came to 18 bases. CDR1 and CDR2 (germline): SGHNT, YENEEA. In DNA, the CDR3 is TGTGCCAGCGCCCCCGGACAGCGCAGGCCCCTCCACTTT. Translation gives CASAPGQRRPLHF.

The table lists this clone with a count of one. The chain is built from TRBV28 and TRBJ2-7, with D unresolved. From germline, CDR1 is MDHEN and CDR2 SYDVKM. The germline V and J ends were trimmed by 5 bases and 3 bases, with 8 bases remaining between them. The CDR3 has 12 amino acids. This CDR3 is CASSAESYEQYF. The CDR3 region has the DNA TGTGCCAGCAGTGCCGAGAGCTACGAGCAGTACTTC. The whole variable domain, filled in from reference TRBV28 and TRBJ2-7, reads DVKVTQSSRYLVKRTGEKVFLECVQDMDHENMFWYRQDPGLGLRLIYFSYDVKMKEKGDIPEGYSVSREKKERFSLILESASTNQTSMYLCASSAESYEQYFGPGTRLTVT.

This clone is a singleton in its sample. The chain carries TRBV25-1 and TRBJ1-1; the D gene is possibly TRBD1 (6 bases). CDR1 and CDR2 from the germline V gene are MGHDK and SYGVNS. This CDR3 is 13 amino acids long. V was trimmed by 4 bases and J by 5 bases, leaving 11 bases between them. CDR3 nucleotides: TGTGCCAGCAGTGGGCTAGGACAGACTGAAGCTTTCTTT. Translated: CASSGLGQTEAFF. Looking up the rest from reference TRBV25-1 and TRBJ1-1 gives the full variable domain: EADIYQTPRYLVIGTGKKITLECSQTMGHDKMYWYQQDPGMELHLIHYSYGVNSTEKGDLSSESTVSRIRTEHFPLTLESARPSHTSQYLCASSGLGQTEAFFGQGTRLTVV.

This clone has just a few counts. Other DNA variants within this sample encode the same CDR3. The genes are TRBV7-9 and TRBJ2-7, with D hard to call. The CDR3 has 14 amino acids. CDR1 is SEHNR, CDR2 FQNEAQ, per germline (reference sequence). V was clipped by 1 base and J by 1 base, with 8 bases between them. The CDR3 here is CASSLGAPSYEQYF. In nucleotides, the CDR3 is TGTGCCAGCAGCTTAGGGGCCCCATCCTACGAGCAGTACTTC.

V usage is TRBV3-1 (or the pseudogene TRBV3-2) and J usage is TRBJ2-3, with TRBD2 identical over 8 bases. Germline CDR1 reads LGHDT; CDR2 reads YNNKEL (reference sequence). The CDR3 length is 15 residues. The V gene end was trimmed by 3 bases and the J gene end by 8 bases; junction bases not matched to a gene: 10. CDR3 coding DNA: TGTGCCAGCAGCCATTGGAGCGGGAGCTTGGTTACGCAGTATTTT. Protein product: CASSHWSGSLVTQYF.

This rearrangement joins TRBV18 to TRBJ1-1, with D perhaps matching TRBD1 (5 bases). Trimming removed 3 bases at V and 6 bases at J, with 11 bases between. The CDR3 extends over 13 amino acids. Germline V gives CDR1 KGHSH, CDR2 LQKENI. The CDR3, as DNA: TGTGCCAGCTCACCCAGCAGGGACTCTGAAGCTTTCTTT. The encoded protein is CASSPSRDSEAFF.

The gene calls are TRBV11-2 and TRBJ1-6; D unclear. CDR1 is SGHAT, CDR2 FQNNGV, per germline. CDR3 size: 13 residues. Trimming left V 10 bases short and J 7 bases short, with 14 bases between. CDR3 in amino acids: CATTPGGNSPLHF. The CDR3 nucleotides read TGTGCCACCACCCCCGGAGGGAATTCACCCCTCCACTTT.

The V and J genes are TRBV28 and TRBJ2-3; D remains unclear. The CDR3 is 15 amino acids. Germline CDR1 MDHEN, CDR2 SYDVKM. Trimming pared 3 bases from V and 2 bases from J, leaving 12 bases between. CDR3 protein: CASSFPSMVTDTQYF. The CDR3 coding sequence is TGTGCCAGCAGTTTCCCCAGTATGGTCACAGATACGCAGTATTTT.

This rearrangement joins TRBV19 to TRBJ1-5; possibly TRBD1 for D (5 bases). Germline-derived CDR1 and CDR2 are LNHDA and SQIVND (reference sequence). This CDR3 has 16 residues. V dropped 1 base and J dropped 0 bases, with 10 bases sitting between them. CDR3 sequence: CASSIAGQYSNQPQHF. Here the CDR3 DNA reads TGTGCCAGTAGTATAGCAGGGCAATATAGCAATCAGCCCCAGCATTTT.

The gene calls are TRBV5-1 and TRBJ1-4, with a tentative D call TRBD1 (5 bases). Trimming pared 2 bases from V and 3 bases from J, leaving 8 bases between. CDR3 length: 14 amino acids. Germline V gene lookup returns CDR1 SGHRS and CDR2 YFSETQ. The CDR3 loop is CASSFTTANEKLFF. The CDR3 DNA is TGCGCCAGCAGCTTTACGACAGCTAATGAAAAACTGTTTTTT.

CDR3 residues: CASSSSGRGYEQYF. In DNA, the CDR3 is TGTGCCAGCAGTTCTAGCGGGAGGGGCTACGAGCAGTACTTC. The chain combines TRBV6-2 or TRBV6-3 with TRBJ2-7; 12 nucleotides line up with TRBD2. The ends lost 4 bases at V and 3 bases at J; junction bases unmatched: 1. Looked up from germline, CDR1 is MNHEY and CDR2 is SVGEGT. This CDR3 is 14 amino acids long.

DNA of the CDR3: TGTGCCAGCACCCTACAGGGTGTGAATTACGAGCAGTACTTC. Its translation is CASTLQGVNYEQYF. The rearrangement uses TRBV7-2 and TRBJ2-7; tentative D call: TRBD1 (6 bases). Trimming removed 7 bases from V and 4 bases from J, with 17 bases in between. Germline CDR1 reads SGHTA; CDR2 reads FQGNSA. The CDR3 consists of 14 residues.

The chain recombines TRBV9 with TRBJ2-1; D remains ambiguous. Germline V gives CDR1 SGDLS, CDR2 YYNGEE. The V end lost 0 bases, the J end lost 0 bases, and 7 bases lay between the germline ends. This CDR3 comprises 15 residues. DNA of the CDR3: TGTGCCAGCAGCGTAGTCCCTAGCTCCTACAATGAGCAGTTCTTC. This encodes CASSVVPSSYNEQFF.

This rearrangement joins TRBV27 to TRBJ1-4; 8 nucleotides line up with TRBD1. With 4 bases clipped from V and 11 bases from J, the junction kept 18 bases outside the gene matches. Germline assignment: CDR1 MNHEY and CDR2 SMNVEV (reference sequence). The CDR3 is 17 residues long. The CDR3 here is CASSSQDRGSSGGKLFF. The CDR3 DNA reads TGTGCCAGCAGTTCCCAAGACAGGGGTTCTTCGGGTGGGAAACTGTTTTTT.

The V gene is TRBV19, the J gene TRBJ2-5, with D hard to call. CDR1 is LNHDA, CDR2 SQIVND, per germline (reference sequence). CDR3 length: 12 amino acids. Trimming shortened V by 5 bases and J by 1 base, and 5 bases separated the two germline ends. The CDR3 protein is CASSPSQETQYF. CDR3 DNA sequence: TGTGCCAGTAGTCCGTCCCAAGAGACCCAGTACTTC.

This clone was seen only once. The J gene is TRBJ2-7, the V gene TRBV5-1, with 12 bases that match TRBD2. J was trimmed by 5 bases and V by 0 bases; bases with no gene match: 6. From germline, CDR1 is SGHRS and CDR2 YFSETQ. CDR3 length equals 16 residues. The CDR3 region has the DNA TGCGCCAGCAGCTTGGGACCGGCTAGCGGGAGGGACGAGCAGTACTTC. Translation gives CASSLGPASGRDEQYF.

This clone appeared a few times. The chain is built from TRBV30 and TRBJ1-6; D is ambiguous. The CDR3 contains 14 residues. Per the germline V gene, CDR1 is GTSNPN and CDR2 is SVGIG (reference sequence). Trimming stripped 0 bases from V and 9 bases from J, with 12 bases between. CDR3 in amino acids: CAWSVKGGRSPLHF. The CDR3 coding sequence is TGTGCCTGGAGTGTAAAGGGAGGGCGTTCACCCCTCCACTTT. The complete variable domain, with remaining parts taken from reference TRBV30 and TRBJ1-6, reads SQTIHQWPATLVQPVGSPLSLECTVEGTSNPNLYWYRQAAGRGLQLLFYSVGIGQISSEVPQNLSASRPQDRQFILSSKKLLLSDSGFYLCAWSVKGGRSPLHFGNGTRLTVT.

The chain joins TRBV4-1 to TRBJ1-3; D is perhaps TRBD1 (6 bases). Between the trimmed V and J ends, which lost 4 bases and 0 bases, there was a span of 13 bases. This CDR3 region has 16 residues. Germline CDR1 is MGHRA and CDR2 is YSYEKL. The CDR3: CASSRQQGRSGNTIYF. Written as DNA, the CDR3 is TGCGCCAGCAGCCGCCAACAGGGCCGCTCTGGAAACACCATATATTTT.

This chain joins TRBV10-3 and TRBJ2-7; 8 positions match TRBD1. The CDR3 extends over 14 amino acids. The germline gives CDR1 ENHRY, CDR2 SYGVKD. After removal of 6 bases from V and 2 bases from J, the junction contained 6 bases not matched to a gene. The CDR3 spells CAIRDRALTYEQYF. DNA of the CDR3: TGTGCCATCAGGGACAGGGCCCTTACCTACGAGCAGTACTTC.

This CDR3 is CASRMTGANTEAFF. CDR3 DNA: TGTGCCAGCAGGATGACAGGGGCGAACACTGAAGCTTTCTTT. The V and J genes are TRBV6-4 and TRBJ1-1; 8 bases map to TRBD1. Germline CDR1 reads MRHNA; CDR2 reads SNTAGT. Trimming removed 6 bases from V and 1 base from J; junction bases left unmatched: 4. This CDR3 has 14 residues.

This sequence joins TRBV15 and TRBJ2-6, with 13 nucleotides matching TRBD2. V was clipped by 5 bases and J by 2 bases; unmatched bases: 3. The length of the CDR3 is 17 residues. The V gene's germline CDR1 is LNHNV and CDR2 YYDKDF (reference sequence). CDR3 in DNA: TGTGCCACCAGCCGGACTAGCGGGAGCGCTGGGGCCAACGTCCTGACTTTC. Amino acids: CATSRTSGSAGANVLTF. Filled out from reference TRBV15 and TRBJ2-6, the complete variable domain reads DAMVIQNPRYQVTQFGKPVTLSCSQTLNHNVMYWYQQKSSQAPKLLFHYYDKDFNNEADTPDNFQSRRPNTSFCFLDIRSPGLGDTAMYLCATSRTSGSAGANVLTFGAGSRLTVL.

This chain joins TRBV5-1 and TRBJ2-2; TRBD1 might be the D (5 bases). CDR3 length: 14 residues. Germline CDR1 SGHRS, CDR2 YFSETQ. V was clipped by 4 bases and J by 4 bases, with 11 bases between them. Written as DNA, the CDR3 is TGCGCCAGCAGCCGGACCCAGGGCACCGGGGAGCTGTTTTTT. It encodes CASSRTQGTGELFF. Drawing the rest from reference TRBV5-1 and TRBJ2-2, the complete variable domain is KAGVTQTPRYLIKTRGQQVTLSCSPISGHRSVSWYQQTPGQGLQFLFEYFSETQRNKGNFPGRFSGRQFSNSRSEMNVSTLELGDSALYLCASSRTQGTGELFFGEGSRLTVL.